This entry concerns a single TCR beta chain. Its antigen is undetermined. This sample was taken from a study of cytomegalovirus exposure and HLA in healthy donors. Study details: Most donors, 70% to 85% of a few hundred genotyped, fell in the Caucasian-associated ancestry cluster.

Findings and limits, study-wide: Several V segments, TRBV6-2 and TRBV6-3 among them, could not be told apart and were dropped. A list of 164 TCR beta chains associated with cytomegalovirus was given.

Use of 60 Vbeta and 13 Jbeta primers characterized the PCR. Some clones are missing from TCRdb's copy, which holds only in-frame ones; the method was immunoSEQ multiplex PCR. The table records around 190,000 clones, more than 75% of them present only once. V dropped 2 bases and J dropped 7; count of bases not matched to a gene: 11. CDR1 KGHSH and CDR2 LQKENI come from the germline V gene. CDR3 length equals 17 residues. This clonotype originated in a young woman in good health and CMV-seronegative. This chain joins TRBV18 and TRBJ2-2, with TRBD2 matching 9 bases. Material: PBMCs. The CDR3 sequence: CASSPWEASGTVGELFF. CDR3 bases: TGTGCCAGCTCACCATGGGAGGCTAGCGGGACCGTCGGGGAGCTGTTTTTT.